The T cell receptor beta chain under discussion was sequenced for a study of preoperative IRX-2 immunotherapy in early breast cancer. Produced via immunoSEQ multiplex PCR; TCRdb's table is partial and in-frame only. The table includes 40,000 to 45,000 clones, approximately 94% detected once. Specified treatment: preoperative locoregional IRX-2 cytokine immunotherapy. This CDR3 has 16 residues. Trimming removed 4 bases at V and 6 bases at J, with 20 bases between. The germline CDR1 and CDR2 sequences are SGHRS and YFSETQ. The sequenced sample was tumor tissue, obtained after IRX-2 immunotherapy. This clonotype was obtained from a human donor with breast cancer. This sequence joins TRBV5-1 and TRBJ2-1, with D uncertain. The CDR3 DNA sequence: TGCGCCAGCAGCGCGACGGGCCGCATTCTTGGCAATGAGCAGTTCTTC. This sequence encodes CASSATGRILGNEQFF. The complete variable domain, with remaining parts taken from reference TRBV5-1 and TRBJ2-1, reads KAGVTQTPRYLIKTRGQQVTLSCSPISGHRSVSWYQQTPGQGLQFLFEYFSETQRNKGNFPGRFSGRQFSNSRSEMNVSTLELGDSALYLCASSATGRILGNEQFFGPGTRLTVL.